The clone carrying this T cell receptor beta chain showed up many times. The data belong to a study of tumor-infiltrating lymphocytes in oesophageal squamous cell carcinoma. One entry per CDR3 protein results from TCRdb running MiXCR on the PCR reads. Among 18,000 or so distinct CDR3 sequences listed, 40% to 50% were seen once. The CDR3 contains 14 residues. V lost 9 bases, J lost 4 bases, and 10 bases stayed unmatched. Germline V gene sequence: CDR1 SGHVS, CDR2 FQNEAQ. The V gene is TRBV7-8, the J gene TRBJ1-2, with TRBD1 identical over 8 bases. Sequenced sample: normal esophageal tissue next to the tumor. The TCR originated in a male donor with esophageal squamous cell carcinoma. Written as DNA, the CDR3 is TGTGCCAGTCAACAGGGGGTACTTCCCTATGGCTACACCTTC. Its protein is CASQQGVLPYGYTF. The variable domain in full, with the rest retrieved from reference TRBV7-8 and TRBJ1-2, is GAGVSQSPRYKVAKRGQDVALRCDPISGHVSLFWYQQALGQGPEFLTYFQNEAQLDKSGLPSDRFFAERPEGSVSTLKIQRTQQEDSAVYLCASQQGVLPYGYTFGSGTRLTVV.